Listed here are 7 T cell receptor beta chains from one sample, sequenced in a study of OX40 agonist ivuxolimab in advanced cancers. Produced via immunoSEQ multiplex PCR; TCRdb's table is partial and in-frame only. This sample has tens of thousands of clones, with roughly 88% found just once. The starting material was CD4+ or CD8+ T cells sorted from blood, obtained in a trial of the OX40 agonist ivuxolimab. The source is an adult with an advanced solid tumor such as melanoma, head and neck, liver or kidney cancer.

About this clone itself: An end of the junction differs from the germline gene, which may be a read error. The chain uses TRBV7-7 and TRBJ2-1; 11 bases are shared with TRBD1. This CDR3 has 14 amino acids. Germline V CDR1 and CDR2: SSHAT, FNYEAQ (reference sequence). DNA for the CDR3: TGTGCTAGCAGCTTGGGACAGGGGGTGGAGGAGCAGTTCTTC. Encoded protein: CASSLGQGVEEQFF.

The rearrangement uses TRBV7-2 and TRBJ2-7, with D tentatively TRBD1 (5 bases). Deletions cut 5 bases from V and 0 bases from J, with 14 bases between. Germline assignment: CDR1 SGHTA and CDR2 FQGNSA. This CDR3 has 15 amino acids. CDR3 in amino acids: CASSHRQSFSYEQYF. The DNA of the CDR3 is TGTGCCAGCAGCCACAGACAGTCCTTCTCCTACGAGCAGTACTTC.

The rearrangement links TRBV19 to TRBJ1-1; D gene uncertain. V was shortened by 2 bases and J by 3 bases, with 7 bases between the two germline ends. The CDR3 spans 13 residues. Germline V lookup: CDR1 LNHDA, CDR2 SQIVND (reference sequence). The CDR3 is CASSISDYTEAFF. The CDR3 DNA sequence: TGTGCCAGTAGTATATCGGATTACACTGAAGCTTTCTTT.

The gene calls are TRBV9 and TRBJ2-5; D is unclear. This CDR3 is 13 amino acids long. V lost 4 bases to trimming and J lost 5 bases, with 12 bases between them. Germline V gene sequence: CDR1 SGDLS, CDR2 YYNGEE. The CDR3 DNA reads TGTGCCAGCAGCACACTACTTGGGGAGACCCAGTACTTC. Translated: CASSTLLGETQYF.

This clone was recorded a few times. This chain links TRBV5-6 with TRBJ2-7; 8 positions agree with TRBD1. Unmatched junction bases numbered 6, after V lost 5 bases and J lost 2 bases. CDR1 and CDR2 from the germline V gene are SGHDT and YYEEEE. The CDR3 has 14 amino acids. CDR3 region: CASSRTGITYEQYF. As DNA, the CDR3 is TGTGCCAGCAGTCGGACAGGGATAACCTACGAGCAGTACTTC.

The table lists this clone with a few counts. V and J are TRBV30 and TRBJ1-3; D might be TRBD1 (6 bases). Germline V gives CDR1 GTSNPN, CDR2 SVGIG (reference sequence). The CDR3 length is 14 residues. With 4 bases removed from V and 3 bases from J, the gap between germline ends came to 13 bases. Here the CDR3 DNA reads TGTGCCTGGACGTGGGGGGGCGTTGGAAACACCATATATTTT. As protein: CAWTWGGVGNTIYF.

The chain combines TRBV19 with TRBJ2-5; TRBD2 matches 11 bases. Per the germline V gene, CDR1 is LNHDA and CDR2 is SQIVND (reference sequence). The CDR3 is 15 amino acids. V was clipped by 0 bases and J by 12 bases; unmatched bases: 9. CDR3 loop: CASSIDVGSGRAKYF. CDR3 DNA: TGTGCCAGTAGTATAGATGTCGGTAGCGGGAGGGCCAAGTACTTC.